This T cell receptor beta chain is drawn from a study of blood T cell repertoires in COVID-19. Study summary: Acute and convalescent COVID-19 specimens originated in the United States, Italy and Spain. PBMCs, B-cell-depleted T cells, or T cells were the source of the cDNA or gDNA that made up the material.

Germline values: CDR1 MNHEY, CDR2 SMNVEV (reference sequence). This CDR3 spans 13 amino acids. V was clipped by 1 base and J by 7 bases; unmatched bases: 3. Original analysis: Reference gene primer amplification yielded estimated nucleated cell counts. Generated by immunoSEQ multiplex PCR, the TCRdb table keeps only in-frame clones and is missing some. V, J and clone size reflect that table, while D and trimming were determined from the DNA. In the table there are some 130,000 clones, 60% to 75% of which are singletons. What was sequenced was peripheral blood. The receptor comes from a woman aged 70-85 years with acute or convalescent COVID-19. The J gene is TRBJ2-5, the V gene TRBV27; TRBD2 agrees at 7 bases. CDR3 sequence: CASSLFSSGTQYF. DNA of the CDR3: TGTGCCAGCAGTTTATTCTCTAGCGGGACCCAGTACTTC.